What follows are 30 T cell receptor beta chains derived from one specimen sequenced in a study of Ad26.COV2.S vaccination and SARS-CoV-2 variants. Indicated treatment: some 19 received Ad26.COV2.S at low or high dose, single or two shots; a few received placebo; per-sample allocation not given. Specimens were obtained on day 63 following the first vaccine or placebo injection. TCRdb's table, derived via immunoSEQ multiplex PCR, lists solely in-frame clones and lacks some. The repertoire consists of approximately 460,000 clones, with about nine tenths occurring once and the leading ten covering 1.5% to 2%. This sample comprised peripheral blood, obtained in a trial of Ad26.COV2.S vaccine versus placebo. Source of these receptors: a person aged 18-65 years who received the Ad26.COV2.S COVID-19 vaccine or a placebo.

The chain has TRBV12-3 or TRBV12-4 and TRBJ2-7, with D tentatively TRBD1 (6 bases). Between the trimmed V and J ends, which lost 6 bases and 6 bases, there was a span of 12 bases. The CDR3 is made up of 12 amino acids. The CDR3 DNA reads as TGTGCCAGCAGCCCGGACAGAGGCGAGCAGTACTTC. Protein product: CASSPDRGEQYF.

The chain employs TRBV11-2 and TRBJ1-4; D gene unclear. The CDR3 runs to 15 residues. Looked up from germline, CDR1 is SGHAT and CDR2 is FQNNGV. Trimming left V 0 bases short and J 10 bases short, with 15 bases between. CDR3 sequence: CASSLEVGRKAKLFF. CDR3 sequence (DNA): TGTGCCAGCAGCTTAGAAGTTGGCAGGAAGGCAAAACTGTTTTTT.

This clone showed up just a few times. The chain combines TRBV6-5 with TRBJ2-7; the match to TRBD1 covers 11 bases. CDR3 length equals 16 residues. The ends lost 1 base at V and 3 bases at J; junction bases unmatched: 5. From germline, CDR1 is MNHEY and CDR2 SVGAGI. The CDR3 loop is CASSYLTGTGGYEQYF. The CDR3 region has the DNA TGTGCCAGCAGTTACTTGACCGGGACAGGGGGCTACGAGCAGTACTTC.

CDR3 sequence reads: CAIRGLADNTGELFF. CDR3 nucleotides: TGTGCCATCAGGGGACTAGCGGACAACACCGGGGAGCTGTTTTTT. The V call is TRBV10-3, the J call TRBJ2-2, with 11 bases fitting TRBD2. Looked up from germline, CDR1 is ENHRY and CDR2 is SYGVKD. The junction had 2 bases not matched to a gene; V was cut back by 6 bases and J by 2 bases. This CDR3 is built from 15 residues.

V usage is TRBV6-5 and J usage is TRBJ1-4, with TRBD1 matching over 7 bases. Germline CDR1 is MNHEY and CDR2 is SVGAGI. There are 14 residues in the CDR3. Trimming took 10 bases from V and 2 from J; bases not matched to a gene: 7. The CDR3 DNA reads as TGTGCCACTATTAAGGGACAGACTAATGAAAAACTGTTTTTT. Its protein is CATIKGQTNEKLFF.

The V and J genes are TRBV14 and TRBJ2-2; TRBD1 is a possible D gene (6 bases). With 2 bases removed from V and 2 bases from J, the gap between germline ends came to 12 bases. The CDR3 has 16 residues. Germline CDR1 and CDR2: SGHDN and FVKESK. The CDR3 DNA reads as TGTGCCAGCAGCCAATACAGGGTTTCCAACACCGGGGAGCTGTTTTTT. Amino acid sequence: CASSQYRVSNTGELFF.

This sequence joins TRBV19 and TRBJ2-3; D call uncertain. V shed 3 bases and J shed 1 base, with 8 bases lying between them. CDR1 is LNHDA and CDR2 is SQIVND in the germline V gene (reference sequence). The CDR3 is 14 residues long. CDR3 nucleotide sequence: TGTGCCAGTAGTATTGGGCTTCGCACAGATACGCAGTATTTT. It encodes CASSIGLRTDTQYF.

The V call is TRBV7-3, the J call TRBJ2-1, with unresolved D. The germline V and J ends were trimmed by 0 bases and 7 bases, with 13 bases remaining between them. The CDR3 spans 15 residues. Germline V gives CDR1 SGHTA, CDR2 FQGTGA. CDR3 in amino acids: CASSLTAASGNEQFF. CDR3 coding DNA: TGTGCCAGCAGCTTAACGGCGGCTTCCGGTAATGAGCAGTTCTTC.

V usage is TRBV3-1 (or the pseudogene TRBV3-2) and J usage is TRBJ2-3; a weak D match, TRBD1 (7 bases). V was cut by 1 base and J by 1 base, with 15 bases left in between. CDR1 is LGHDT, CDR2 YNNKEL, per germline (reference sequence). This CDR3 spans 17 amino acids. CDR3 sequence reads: CASSQVLDRRGTDTQYF. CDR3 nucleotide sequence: TGTGCCAGCAGCCAAGTTTTGGACAGGAGGGGCACAGATACGCAGTATTTT.

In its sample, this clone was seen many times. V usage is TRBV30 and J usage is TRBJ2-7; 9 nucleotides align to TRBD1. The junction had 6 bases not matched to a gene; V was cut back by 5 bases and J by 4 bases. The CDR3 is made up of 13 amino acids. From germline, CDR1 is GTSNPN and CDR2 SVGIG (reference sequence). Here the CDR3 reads CAWAGTGNYEQYF. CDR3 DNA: TGTGCCTGGGCTGGGACAGGGAATTACGAGCAGTACTTC.

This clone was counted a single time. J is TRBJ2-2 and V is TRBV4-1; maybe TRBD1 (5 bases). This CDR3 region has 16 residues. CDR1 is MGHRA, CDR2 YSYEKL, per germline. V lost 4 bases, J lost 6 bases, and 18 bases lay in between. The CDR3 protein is CASSPSPQGWAGELFF. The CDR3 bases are TGCGCCAGCAGCCCCTCACCCCAGGGATGGGCCGGGGAGCTGTTTTTT.

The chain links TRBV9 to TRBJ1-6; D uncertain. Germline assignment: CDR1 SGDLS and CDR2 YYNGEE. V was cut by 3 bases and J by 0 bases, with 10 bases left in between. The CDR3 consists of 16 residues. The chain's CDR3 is CASSAGGPSYNSPLHF. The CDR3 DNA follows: TGTGCCAGCAGCGCCGGAGGACCCTCCTATAATTCACCCCTCCACTTT.

CDR3 residues: CASSPGKAGTGGLGKNIQYF. CDR3 nucleotides: TGCGCCAGCAGCCCTGGAAAAGCCGGGACAGGGGGCTTGGGCAAAAACATTCAGTACTTC. This chain connects TRBV4-3 to TRBJ2-4; 12 nucleotides agree with TRBD1. Germline loops: CDR1 LGHNA, CDR2 YSLEER. V gave up 4 bases and J gave up 3 bases; unmatched junction bases: 16. The CDR3 length is 20 residues.

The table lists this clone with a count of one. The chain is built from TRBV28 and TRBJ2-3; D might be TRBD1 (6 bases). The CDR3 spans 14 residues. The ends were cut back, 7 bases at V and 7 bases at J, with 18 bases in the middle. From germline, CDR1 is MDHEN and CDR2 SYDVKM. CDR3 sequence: CASTRGGSLNTQYF. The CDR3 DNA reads TGTGCCAGCACCCGAGGGGGAAGCTTAAATACGCAGTATTTT. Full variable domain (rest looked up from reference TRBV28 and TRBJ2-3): DVKVTQSSRYLVKRTGEKVFLECVQDMDHENMFWYRQDPGLGLRLIYFSYDVKMKEKGDIPEGYSVSREKKERFSLILESASTNQTSMYLCASTRGGSLNTQYFGPGTRLTVL.

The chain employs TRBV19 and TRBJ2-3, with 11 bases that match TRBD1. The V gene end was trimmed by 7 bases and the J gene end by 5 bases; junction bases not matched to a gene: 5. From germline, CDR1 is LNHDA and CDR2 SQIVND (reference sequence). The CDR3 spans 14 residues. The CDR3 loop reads CASIGQGAGDTQYF. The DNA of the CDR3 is TGTGCCAGTATTGGACAGGGGGCTGGAGATACGCAGTATTTT.

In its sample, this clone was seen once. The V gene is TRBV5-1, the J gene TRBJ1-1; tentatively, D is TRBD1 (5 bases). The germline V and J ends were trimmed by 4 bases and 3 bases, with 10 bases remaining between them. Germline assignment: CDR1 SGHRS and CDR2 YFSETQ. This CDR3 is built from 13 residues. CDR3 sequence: CASSPDSHTEAFF. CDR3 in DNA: TGCGCCAGCAGCCCCGACAGCCACACTGAAGCTTTCTTT.

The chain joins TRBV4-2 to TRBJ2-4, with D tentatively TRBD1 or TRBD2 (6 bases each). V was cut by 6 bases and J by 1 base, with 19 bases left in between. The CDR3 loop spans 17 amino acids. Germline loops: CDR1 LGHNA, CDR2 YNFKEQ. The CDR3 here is CASSRTGGNGAKNIQYF. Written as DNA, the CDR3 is TGTGCCAGCAGTCGTACCGGGGGCAACGGGGCCAAAAACATTCAGTACTTC.

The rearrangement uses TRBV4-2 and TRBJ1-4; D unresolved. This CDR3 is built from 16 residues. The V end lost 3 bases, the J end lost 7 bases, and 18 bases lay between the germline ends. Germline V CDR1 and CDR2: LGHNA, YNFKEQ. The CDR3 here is CASSHPGEGVSEKLFF. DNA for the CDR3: TGTGCCAGCAGCCACCCCGGTGAGGGTGTCAGTGAAAAACTGTTTTTT.

In DNA form, the CDR3 reads TGTGCCAGCAGCCAAGCAGGGATCATCAATCAGCCCCAGCATTTT. The encoded protein is CASSQAGIINQPQHF. The chain has TRBV3-1 (or the pseudogene TRBV3-2) and TRBJ1-5; D possibly corresponds to TRBD1 (5 bases). The CDR3 has 15 residues. V was pared by 1 base and J by 3 bases, with 10 bases between. CDR1 is LGHDT, CDR2 YNNKEL, per germline (reference sequence).

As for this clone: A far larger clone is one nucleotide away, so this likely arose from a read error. The DNA for the CDR3 is TGTGCCAGCAGTTTAGGGACTAGCTCCTACGAGCAGTACTTC. Amino acids: CASSLGTSSYEQYF. The rearrangement joins TRBV28 to TRBJ2-7; 8 bases are shared with TRBD2. Germline loops: CDR1 MDHEN, CDR2 SYDVKM. V was clipped by 2 bases and J by 0 bases; unmatched bases: 0. The length of the CDR3 is 14 residues.

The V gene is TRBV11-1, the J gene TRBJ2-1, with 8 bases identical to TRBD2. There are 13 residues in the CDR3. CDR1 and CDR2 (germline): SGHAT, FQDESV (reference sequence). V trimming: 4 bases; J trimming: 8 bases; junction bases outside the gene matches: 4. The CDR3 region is CASSYRLAYEQFF. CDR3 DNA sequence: TGTGCCAGCAGCTATCGACTAGCGTATGAGCAGTTCTTC.

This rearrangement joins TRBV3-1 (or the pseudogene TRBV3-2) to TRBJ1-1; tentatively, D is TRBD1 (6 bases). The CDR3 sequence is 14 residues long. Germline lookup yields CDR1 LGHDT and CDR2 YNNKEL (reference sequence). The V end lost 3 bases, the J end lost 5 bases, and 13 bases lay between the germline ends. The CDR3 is CASSHGHRETEAFF. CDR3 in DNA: TGTGCCAGCAGCCACGGACACAGGGAGACTGAAGCTTTCTTT.

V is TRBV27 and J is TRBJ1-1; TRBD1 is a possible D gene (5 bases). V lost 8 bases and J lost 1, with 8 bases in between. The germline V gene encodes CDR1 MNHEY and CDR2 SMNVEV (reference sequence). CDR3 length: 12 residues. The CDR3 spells CASWDPNTEAFF. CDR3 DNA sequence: TGTGCCAGCTGGGACCCGAACACTGAAGCTTTCTTT.

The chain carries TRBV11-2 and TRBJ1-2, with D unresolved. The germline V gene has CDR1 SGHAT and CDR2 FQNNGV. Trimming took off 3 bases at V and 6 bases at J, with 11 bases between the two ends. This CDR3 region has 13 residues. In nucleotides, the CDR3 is TGTGCCAGCAGCTTGGTTAGGCAGGATGGCTACACCTTC. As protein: CASSLVRQDGYTF.

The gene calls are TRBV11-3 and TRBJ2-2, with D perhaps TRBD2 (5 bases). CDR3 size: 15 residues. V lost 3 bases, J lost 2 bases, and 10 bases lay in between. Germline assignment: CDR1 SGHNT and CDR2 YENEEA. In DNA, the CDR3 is TGTGCCAGCAGCTTCCGGACTCCCAACACCGGGGAGCTGTTTTTT. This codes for CASSFRTPNTGELFF.

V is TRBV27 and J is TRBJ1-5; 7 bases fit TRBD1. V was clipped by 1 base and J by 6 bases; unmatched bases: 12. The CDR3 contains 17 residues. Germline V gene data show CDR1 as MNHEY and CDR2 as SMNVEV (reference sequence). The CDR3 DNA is TGTGCCAGCAGTTTATTATCCTTAGGGCGGACAGGTCAGCCCCAGCATTTT. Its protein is CASSLLSLGRTGQPQHF.

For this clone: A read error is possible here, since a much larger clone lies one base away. The CDR3 protein is CASNSQGAGEKLFF. Written as DNA, the CDR3 is TGTGCCAGCAACTCACAGGGGGCCGGTGAAAAACTGTTTTTT. This rearrangement joins TRBV6-5 to TRBJ1-4; 9 nucleotides line up with TRBD1. Germline V CDR1 and CDR2: MNHEY, SVGAGI. Losses at the gene ends were 7 bases for V and 7 bases for J; bases not matched to a gene: 7. The CDR3 has 14 amino acids.

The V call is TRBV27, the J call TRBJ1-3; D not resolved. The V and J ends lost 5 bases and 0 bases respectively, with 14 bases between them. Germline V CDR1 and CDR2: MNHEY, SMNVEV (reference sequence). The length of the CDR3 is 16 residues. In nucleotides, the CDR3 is TGTGCCAGCAGTCAGCGAGGTTTAACCTCTGGAAACACCATATATTTT. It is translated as CASSQRGLTSGNTIYF.

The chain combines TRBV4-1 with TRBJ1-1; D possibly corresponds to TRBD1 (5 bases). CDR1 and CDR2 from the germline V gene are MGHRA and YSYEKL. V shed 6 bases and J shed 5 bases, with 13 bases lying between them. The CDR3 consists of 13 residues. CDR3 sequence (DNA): TGCGCCAGCAGTCCGGGACTCCGAACTGAAGCTTTCTTT. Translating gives CASSPGLRTEAFF.

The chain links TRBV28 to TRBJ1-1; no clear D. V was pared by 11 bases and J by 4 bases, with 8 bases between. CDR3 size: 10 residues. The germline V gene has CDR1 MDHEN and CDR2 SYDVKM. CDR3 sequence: CAVVFTEAFF. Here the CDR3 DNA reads TGTGCCGTGGTATTCACTGAAGCTTTCTTT.